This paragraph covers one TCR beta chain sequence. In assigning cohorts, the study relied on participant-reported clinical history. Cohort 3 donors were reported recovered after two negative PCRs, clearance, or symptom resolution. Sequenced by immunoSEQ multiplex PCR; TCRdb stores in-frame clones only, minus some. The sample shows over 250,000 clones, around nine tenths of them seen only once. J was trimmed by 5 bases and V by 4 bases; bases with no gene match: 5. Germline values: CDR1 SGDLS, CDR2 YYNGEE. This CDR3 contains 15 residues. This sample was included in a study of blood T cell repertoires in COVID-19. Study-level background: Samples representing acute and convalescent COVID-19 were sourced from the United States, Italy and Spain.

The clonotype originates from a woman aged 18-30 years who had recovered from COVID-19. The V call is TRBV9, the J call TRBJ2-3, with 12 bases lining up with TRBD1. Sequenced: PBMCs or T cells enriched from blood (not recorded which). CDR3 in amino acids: CASSLGQGAGDTQYF. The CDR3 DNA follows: TGTGCCAGCAGCCTGGGACAGGGGGCGGGAGATACGCAGTATTTT.